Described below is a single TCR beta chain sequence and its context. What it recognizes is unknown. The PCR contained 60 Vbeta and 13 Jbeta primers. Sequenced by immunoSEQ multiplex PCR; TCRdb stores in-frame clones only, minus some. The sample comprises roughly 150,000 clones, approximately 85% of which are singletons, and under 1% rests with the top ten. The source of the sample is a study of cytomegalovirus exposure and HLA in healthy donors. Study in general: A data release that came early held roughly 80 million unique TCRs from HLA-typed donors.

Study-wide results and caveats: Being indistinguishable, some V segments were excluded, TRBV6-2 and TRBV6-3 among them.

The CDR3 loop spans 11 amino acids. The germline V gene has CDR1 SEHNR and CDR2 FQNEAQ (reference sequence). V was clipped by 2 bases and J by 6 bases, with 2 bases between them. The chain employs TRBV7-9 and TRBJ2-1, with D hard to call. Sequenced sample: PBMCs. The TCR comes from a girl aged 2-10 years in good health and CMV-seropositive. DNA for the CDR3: TGTGCCAGCAGCTTACGCAATGAGCAGTTCTTC. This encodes CASSLRNEQFF.